The next 30 T cell receptor beta chains were all read from a single sample in a study of molecular identifiers for immune sequencing clone quantification. TCRdb analysed the PCR reads with MiXCR anew, one entry per CDR3 protein. The table lists around 480,000 distinct CDR3 sequences, around a fifth of them singletons. Sequenced: naive CD8+ T cells from blood, with Jurkat cell RNA spiked in. Stated subset: FACS-sorted CD8+CD4-CCR7+CD45RA+ naive T cells. The receptors were gathered from a human donor in good health. Some libraries in this study had Jurkat cell RNA spiked in.

Points on this clonotype: Possible read error: a much larger clone is one base away. The chain has TRBV6-6 and TRBJ2-5; no firm D call. Trimming cost V 2 bases and J 11 bases, with 12 bases left between them. The CDR3 totals 12 residues. Germline lookup yields CDR1 MNHNY and CDR2 SVGAGI (reference sequence). Written as DNA, the CDR3 is TGTGCCAGCAGTTACGGTAATGTGGAGCAGTACTTC. Amino acids: CASSYGNVEQYF.

This clonotype showed up just once. This sequence joins TRBV4-1 and TRBJ2-3; a possible D gene is TRBD2 (5 bases). V was trimmed by 0 bases and J by 2 bases, leaving 15 bases between them. The germline V gene encodes CDR1 MGHRA and CDR2 YSYEKL. This CDR3 has 17 amino acids. CDR3 sequence reads: CASSQDGGGWATDTQYF. The CDR3 region has the DNA TGCGCCAGCAGCCAAGACGGAGGCGGTTGGGCCACAGATACGCAGTATTTT.

The rearrangement uses TRBV7-9 and TRBJ2-6, with TRBD2 matching 9 bases. The V gene's germline CDR1 is SEHNR and CDR2 FQNEAQ (reference sequence). The J segment lost 4 bases and the V segment lost 5 bases, leaving 15 bases of the junction unmatched. CDR3 size: 19 residues. The CDR3 here is CASSLSGSGGPLGANVLTF. DNA of the CDR3: TGTGCCAGCAGCCTATCAGGTAGCGGGGGACCTCTCGGGGCCAACGTCCTGACTTTC.

This clonotype was detected a few times. The J gene is TRBJ1-5, the V gene TRBV23-1; D gene ambiguous. TRBV23-1 is an ORF, and what it does is uncertain. The CDR3 is 15 residues long. Trimming took off 2 bases at V and 0 bases at J, with 8 bases between the two ends. CDR3 in DNA: TGCGCCAGCAGTCAAGGGCTCAATAGCAATCAGCCCCAGCATTTT. Residues: CASSQGLNSNQPQHF.

With regard to this clonotype: A read error may explain this, as a much larger clone is one base away. The genes are TRBV6-2 or TRBV6-3 and TRBJ1-3, with D hard to call. CDR3 size: 15 residues. Trimming shortened V by 0 bases and J by 0 bases, and 6 bases separated the two germline ends. Germline V gene sequence: CDR1 MNHEY, CDR2 SVGEGT. The CDR3 sequence: CASSYSSGSGNTIYF. Written as DNA, the CDR3 is TGTGCCAGCAGTTACTCGTCAGGCTCTGGAAACACCATATATTTT.

This clonotype has a count of ten or more. The chain links TRBV7-9 to TRBJ1-5; TRBD1 is a possible D gene (6 bases). V lost 0 bases, J lost 7 bases, and 13 bases lay in between. CDR3 size: 15 residues. From germline, CDR1 is SEHNR and CDR2 FQNEAQ (reference sequence). CDR3 nucleotide sequence: TGTGCCAGCAGCTTAGCGGGGGGGGGGCTACAGCCCCAGCATTTT. This translates into CASSLAGGGLQPQHF.

This clonotype was counted between two and nine times. The chain recombines TRBV7-3 with TRBJ2-3; 8 bases agree with TRBD2. Germline V gene lookup returns CDR1 SGHTA and CDR2 FQGTGA. Trimming at V came to 2 bases and at J to 3 bases, leaving 10 bases not matched to a gene. CDR3 length equals 17 residues. The CDR3 region is CASSLWGAGGLTDTQYF. The DNA for the CDR3 is TGTGCCAGCAGCTTATGGGGTGCGGGAGGCCTTACAGATACGCAGTATTTT.

Ten or more counts support this clonotype. This chain links TRBV28 with TRBJ2-2; 11 bases align to TRBD1. Per the germline V gene, CDR1 is MDHEN and CDR2 is SYDVKM. Trimming removed 1 base from V and 5 bases from J; junction bases left unmatched: 3. The CDR3 totals 16 residues. The CDR3 reads CASSLSDRGLTGELFF. DNA for the CDR3: TGTGCCAGCAGTTTATCGGACAGGGGGCTAACCGGGGAGCTGTTTTTT. Full variable domain (rest looked up from reference TRBV28 and TRBJ2-2): DVKVTQSSRYLVKRTGEKVFLECVQDMDHENMFWYRQDPGLGLRLIYFSYDVKMKEKGDIPEGYSVSREKKERFSLILESASTNQTSMYLCASSLSDRGLTGELFFGEGSRLTVL.

This clonotype was seen many times. The V and J genes are TRBV5-1 and TRBJ2-7; TRBD2 is a possible D gene (6 bases). CDR3 size: 14 residues. Looked up from germline, CDR1 is SGHRS and CDR2 is YFSETQ. Trimming took 0 bases from V and 2 from J, leaving 9 bases between them. The CDR3 DNA is TGCGCCAGCAGCTTGGATGGAGGGCCCTACGAGCAGTACTTC. It yields the protein CASSLDGGPYEQYF.

The chain joins TRBV6-2 or TRBV6-3 to TRBJ2-7; D may be TRBD1 or TRBD2 (5 bases each). The CDR3 length is 14 residues. Germline lookup yields CDR1 MNHEY and CDR2 SVGEGT. The ends were cut back, 7 bases at V and 0 bases at J, with 13 bases in the middle. The CDR3 is CASTWDPRSYEQYF. CDR3 sequence (DNA): TGTGCCAGCACCTGGGACCCCCGCTCCTACGAGCAGTACTTC.

The chain has TRBV7-9 and TRBJ2-6; 7 nucleotides match TRBD1. Germline trimming cut 1 base from V and 5 bases from J; bases unmatched to any gene: 5. Germline V lookup: CDR1 SEHNR, CDR2 FQNEAQ (reference sequence). The CDR3 consists of 16 residues. DNA for the CDR3: TGTGCCAGCAGCTTAGGAGGGGGCGACTGGGCCAACGTCCTGACTTTC. Its translation: CASSLGGGDWANVLTF.

This clonotype was counted ten times or more. The chain links TRBV4-1 to TRBJ2-7; 8 positions match TRBD1. J lost 4 bases, V lost 0 bases, and 2 bases had no gene match. CDR1 and CDR2 (germline): MGHRA, YSYEKL. The CDR3 is 14 amino acids. CDR3 nucleotides: TGCGCCAGCAGCCAAGAGCAGGGGGCTTACGAGCAGTACTTC. This encodes CASSQEQGAYEQYF.

Note on this clonotype: Just one base apart from a much larger clone, this may be a read error. The J gene is TRBJ2-3, the V gene TRBV5-1; 7 nucleotides agree with TRBD2. CDR1 and CDR2 from the germline V gene are SGHRS and YFSETQ. CDR3 length: 15 amino acids. Unmatched junction bases numbered 9, after V lost 0 bases and J lost 8 bases. The chain's CDR3 is CASSLGGLQQGTQYF. The CDR3 DNA reads TGCGCCAGCAGCTTGGGGGGACTACAGCAGGGTACGCAGTATTTT. Full variable domain (missing parts from reference TRBV5-1 and TRBJ2-3): KAGVTQTPRYLIKTRGQQVTLSCSPISGHRSVSWYQQTPGQGLQFLFEYFSETQRNKGNFPGRFSGRQFSNSRSEMNVSTLELGDSALYLCASSLGGLQQGTQYFGPGTRLTVL.

This clonotype was counted between two and nine times. This rearrangement joins TRBV19 to TRBJ2-7, with 9 bases matching TRBD2. The CDR3 extends over 15 amino acids. Germline-derived CDR1 and CDR2 are LNHDA and SQIVND (reference sequence). V lost 1 base to trimming and J lost 4 bases; unmatched junction nucleotides: 5. CDR3 nucleotides: TGTGCCAGTAGTATAGGAAGCGGGAGGATTTACGAGCAGTACTTC. Protein: CASSIGSGRIYEQYF.

This clonotype was found many times. This chain joins TRBV5-1 and TRBJ2-1; 9 bases are shared with TRBD2. The CDR3 has 16 residues. The germline V gene has CDR1 SGHRS and CDR2 YFSETQ. The trim removed 1 base at V and 9 bases at J, leaving 11 bases unmatched. The CDR3 region is CASSLYALAGGGEQFF. The DNA of the CDR3 is TGCGCCAGCAGCTTGTACGCACTAGCGGGCGGAGGTGAGCAGTTCTTC.

The V gene is TRBV11-2, the J gene TRBJ2-3; D is uncertain. The V gene lost 5 bases and the J gene lost 1 base, with 10 bases spanning the gap. Germline-derived CDR1 and CDR2 are SGHAT and FQNNGV. There are 14 residues in the CDR3. CDR3 sequence: CASSPELGTDTQYF. The CDR3 DNA follows: TGTGCCAGCAGCCCCGAGCTGGGCACAGATACGCAGTATTTT. Using reference TRBV11-2 and TRBJ2-3 for the parts outside the CDR3, the full variable domain is EAGVAQSPRYKIIEKRQSVAFWCNPISGHATLYWYQQILGQGPKLLIQFQNNGVVDDSQLPKDRFSAERLKGVDSTLKIQPAKLEDSAVYLCASSPELGTDTQYFGPGTRLTVL.

In its sample, this clonotype was seen many times. This chain joins TRBV30 and TRBJ2-3; 8 bases are a match to TRBD2. The CDR3 contains 14 residues. V shed 2 bases, J shed 1 base, and the junction held 2 bases outside the gene matches. Germline V gene data show CDR1 as GTSNPN and CDR2 as SVGIG (reference sequence). The CDR3 region is CAWSLTSGTDTQYF. The CDR3 DNA sequence: TGTGCCTGGAGTCTGACTAGCGGCACAGATACGCAGTATTTT.

This clonotype was found a few times. The CDR3 loop reads CASSVGQHNQPQHF. Here the CDR3 DNA reads TGTGCCAGCAGTGTGGGACAGCACAATCAGCCCCAGCATTTT. The chain employs TRBV27 and TRBJ1-5, with 7 bases matching TRBD1. There are 14 residues in the CDR3. Trimming removed 5 bases from V and 3 bases from J; junction bases left unmatched: 4. Germline lookup yields CDR1 MNHEY and CDR2 SMNVEV (reference sequence).

This clonotype has at least ten counts. The chain uses TRBV7-9 and TRBJ2-2; no clear D. The germline V gene encodes CDR1 SEHNR and CDR2 FQNEAQ (reference sequence). Trimming stripped 4 bases from V and 4 bases from J, with 10 bases between. The CDR3 covers 14 residues. The chain's CDR3 is CASSSPSITGELFF. The CDR3 DNA is TGTGCCAGCAGCTCACCCTCGATCACCGGGGAGCTGTTTTTT.

This clonotype turned up a few times. The chain recombines TRBV5-8 with TRBJ2-7; 9 nucleotides agree with TRBD2. V was clipped by 3 bases and J by 2 bases; unmatched bases: 12. CDR3 size: 17 residues. Germline lookup yields CDR1 SGHTS and CDR2 YDEGEE. CDR3 DNA: TGTGCCAGCAGCTGGGACTTAGCGGGAGTCCCCACCTACGAGCAGTACTTC. It specifies CASSWDLAGVPTYEQYF.

J is TRBJ2-2 and V is TRBV20-1; 7 positions match TRBD2. Germline assignment: CDR1 DFQATT and CDR2 SNEGSKA (reference sequence). Trimming at V came to 6 bases and at J to 4 bases, leaving 5 bases not matched to a gene. This CDR3 spans 13 amino acids. The CDR3 DNA is TGCAGTGCATTCGGGAGGCCCACCGGGGAGCTGTTTTTT. Encoded protein: CSAFGRPTGELFF.

This clonotype was detected ten times or more. This chain links TRBV4-2 with TRBJ1-1; possible D gene TRBD1, 6 bases. CDR3 length: 15 residues. Germline lookup yields CDR1 LGHNA and CDR2 YNFKEQ. Trimming stripped 7 bases from V and 3 bases from J, with 18 bases between. The CDR3, as DNA: TGTGCCAGCATCACGGAGGGACAATCGGACACTGAAGCTTTCTTT. It specifies CASITEGQSDTEAFF.

In its sample, this clonotype was seen many times. The chain uses TRBV5-1 and TRBJ1-1, with TRBD1 as a possible D gene (5 bases). There are 15 residues in the CDR3. The germline V gene encodes CDR1 SGHRS and CDR2 YFSETQ. With 0 bases removed from V and 4 bases from J, the gap between germline ends came to 13 bases. CDR3 sequence reads: CASSLASRDPTEAFF. The CDR3 bases are TGCGCCAGCAGCTTGGCGTCCAGGGACCCCACTGAAGCTTTCTTT.

The gene calls are TRBV29-1 and TRBJ2-7, with TRBD1 matching 7 bases. V shed 7 bases, J shed 3 bases, and the junction held 12 bases outside the gene matches. The CDR3 has 14 residues. From germline, CDR1 is SQVTM and CDR2 ANQGSEA. CDR3: CSAIGDSEHYEQYF. DNA of the CDR3: TGCAGCGCAATCGGGGACAGTGAACACTACGAGCAGTACTTC.

The chain has TRBV10-1 and TRBJ1-1; 8 nucleotides line up with TRBD1. CDR3 length: 13 residues. The junction had 3 bases not matched to a gene; V was cut back by 5 bases and J by 4 bases. Germline CDR1 and CDR2: WNHNN and SYGVQD (reference sequence). The CDR3 nucleotides are TGCGCCAGCAGTCACAGGGGGGGCACTGAAGCTTTCTTT. Translating gives CASSHRGGTEAFF.

This clonotype was detected many times. The chain joins TRBV7-2 to TRBJ2-7; possibly TRBD1 or TRBD2 for D (6 bases each). The CDR3 is made up of 15 amino acids. The V end lost 5 bases, the J end lost 1 base, and 15 bases lay between the germline ends. Germline CDR1 is SGHTA and CDR2 is FQGNSA. The CDR3, as DNA: TGTGCCAGCAGCCCGCCGACAGGACTATCCTACGAGCAGTACTTC. Translation: CASSPPTGLSYEQYF.

The chain is built from TRBV7-3 and TRBJ2-3; 9 bases line up with TRBD2. CDR1 is SGHTA and CDR2 is FQGTGA in the germline V gene. J gave up 5 bases and V 5 bases, and 17 bases lay outside the gene matches. The CDR3 is 18 residues long. CDR3 DNA: TGTGCCAGCAGCCCCACCCGCTGGGTAGCGGGAGAACGAGATACGCAGTATTTT. It yields the protein CASSPTRWVAGERDTQYF. Combining the CDR3 with reference TRBV7-3 and TRBJ2-3 gives the whole variable domain GAGVSQTPSNKVTEKGKYVELRCDPISGHTALYWYRQSLGQGPEFLIYFQGTGAADDSGLPNDRFFAVRPEGSVSTLKIQRTERGDSAVYLCASSPTRWVAGERDTQYFGPGTRLTVL.

As for this clonotype: A far larger clone is one nucleotide away, so this likely arose from a read error. The genes are TRBV7-6 and TRBJ1-1, with D maybe TRBD1 (5 bases). The length of the CDR3 is 13 residues. Germline CDR1 and CDR2: SGHVS and FNYEAQ. The CDR3 coding sequence is TGTGCCAGCAGCTTAGGACAGAACATTGAAGCTTTCTTT. Translating gives CASSLGQNIEAFF.

The sample holds many counts of this clonotype. This chain connects TRBV29-1 to TRBJ2-7; D possibly matches TRBD1 or TRBD2 (5 bases each). Trimming stripped 6 bases from V and 0 bases from J, with 6 bases between. Germline lookup yields CDR1 SQVTM and CDR2 ANQGSEA. The CDR3 covers 11 residues. The CDR3 DNA reads as TGCAGCGTGGGGGACTCCTACGAGCAGTACTTC. Translation gives CSVGDSYEQYF.

V usage is TRBV14 and J usage is TRBJ2-7; D not resolved. Trimming stripped 1 base from V and 2 bases from J, with 3 bases between. The CDR3 has 12 amino acids. From germline, CDR1 is SGHDN and CDR2 FVKESK. CDR3 loop: CASSQVAYEQYF. DNA of the CDR3: TGTGCCAGCAGCCAAGTGGCCTACGAGCAGTACTTC. Full variable domain (remainder filled in from reference TRBV14 and TRBJ2-7): EAGVTQFPSHSVIEKGQTVTLRCDPISGHDNLYWYRRVMGKEIKFLLHFVKESKQDESGMPNNRFLAERTGGTYSTLKVQPAELEDSGVYFCASSQVAYEQYFGPGTRLTVT.